This T cell receptor (beta chain) was captured in a study of radiation and T cells in renal cell carcinoma. Regarding the study as a whole: From baseline, blood top tumor clonotypes peaked at 2 weeks post-radiation.

V lost 5 bases and J lost 2, with 5 bases in between. CDR1 is MNHNS, CDR2 SASEGT, per germline. This CDR3 is 12 amino acids long. Noted time point: blood 2 weeks post-SBRT. Treatment of the sample: 15 Gy SBRT to primary tumor, nephrectomy 4 weeks later. This renal cell carcinoma was of the clear cell type. As for this clone: Its antigen is currently unknown.

TCRdb keeps only in-frame clones here, not all; method: immunoSEQ multiplex PCR. The repertoire holds fewer than 90,000 clones, with about 86% as singletons. The sequence derives from a woman aged 45-65 years with renal cell carcinoma. This chain links TRBV6-1 with TRBJ2-3; D gene uncertain. This specimen consisted of blood, obtained from a patient whose treatment included radiotherapy and nephrectomy. The CDR3 protein is CASSLYTDTQYF. CDR3 DNA sequence: TGTGCCAGCAGTCTCTACACAGATACGCAGTATTTT.